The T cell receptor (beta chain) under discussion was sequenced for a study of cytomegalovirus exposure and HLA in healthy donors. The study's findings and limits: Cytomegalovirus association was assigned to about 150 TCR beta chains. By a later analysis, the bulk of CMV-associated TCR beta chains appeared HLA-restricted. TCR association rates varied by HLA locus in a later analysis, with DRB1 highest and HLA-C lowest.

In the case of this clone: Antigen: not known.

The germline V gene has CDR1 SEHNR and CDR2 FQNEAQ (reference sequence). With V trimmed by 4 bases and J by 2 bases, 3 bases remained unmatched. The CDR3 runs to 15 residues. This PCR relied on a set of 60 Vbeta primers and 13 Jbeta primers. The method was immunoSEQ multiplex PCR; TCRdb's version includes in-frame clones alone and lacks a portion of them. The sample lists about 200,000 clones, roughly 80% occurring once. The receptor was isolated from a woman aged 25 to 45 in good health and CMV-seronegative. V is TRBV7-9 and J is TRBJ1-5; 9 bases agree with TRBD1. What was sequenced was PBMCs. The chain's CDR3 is CASSSTGGGNQPQHF. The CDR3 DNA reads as TGTGCCAGCAGCTCCACAGGGGGCGGCAATCAGCCCCAGCATTTT.